One and the same sample provided the 17 T cell receptor beta chains below, sequenced in a study of PD-L1 blockade in urothelial cancer. Here immunoSEQ multiplex PCR was the method, and the copy in TCRdb shows in-frame clones only, minus some. This sample yields some 30,000 clones, of which 85% to 90% are seen a single time; less than 2% belongs to the top ten. Source: PBMCs, taken around atezolizumab (anti-PD-L1) treatment. All receptors come from a man between 50 and 59 years old with urothelial cancer.

The rearrangement uses TRBV27 and TRBJ1-3; D uncertain. Trimming removed 0 bases at V and 3 bases at J, with 12 bases between. CDR3 length equals 16 residues. Looked up from germline, CDR1 is MNHEY and CDR2 is SMNVEV (reference sequence). The CDR3: CASSLSGPGSGNTIYF. The CDR3 bases are TGTGCCAGCAGTTTATCGGGCCCCGGGAGTGGAAACACCATATATTTT.

The sample holds one count of this clone. This chain connects TRBV9 to TRBJ2-7; 10 nucleotides agree with TRBD1. CDR1 is SGDLS, CDR2 YYNGEE, per germline. After removal of 3 bases from V and 6 bases from J, the junction contained 12 bases not matched to a gene. This CDR3 region has 16 residues. CDR3 nucleotide sequence: TGTGCCAGCAGCGCGACACCGGGACAGGGGTTCTCCGAGCAGTACTTC. It yields the protein CASSATPGQGFSEQYF. Combining the CDR3 with reference TRBV9 and TRBJ2-7 gives the whole variable domain DSGVTQTPKHLITATGQRVTLRCSPRSGDLSVYWYQQSLDQGLQFLIQYYNGEERAKGNILERFSAQQFPDLHSELNLSSLELGDSALYFCASSATPGQGFSEQYFGPGTRLTVT.

This chain links TRBV14 with TRBJ2-1; no definite D call. The CDR3 length is 13 residues. Trimming removed 0 bases at V and 3 bases at J, with 3 bases between. Germline V gene data show CDR1 as SGHDN and CDR2 as FVKESK. In DNA, the CDR3 is TGTGCCAGCAGCCAAGATATCTACAATGAGCAGTTCTTC. As protein: CASSQDIYNEQFF.

The chain joins TRBV11-2 to TRBJ1-6, with D perhaps matching TRBD1 (5 bases). This CDR3 contains 12 residues. Germline CDR1 is SGHAT and CDR2 is FQNNGV. V dropped 1 base and J dropped 12 bases, with 7 bases sitting between them. The DNA of the CDR3 is TGTGCCAGCAGCTTAGGGGGGGGACCCCTCCACTTT. Translated, it gives CASSLGGGPLHF.

Notes on this clone: A read error may produce the germline difference seen at one junction end. The chain has TRBV7-9 and TRBJ2-7; D is unresolved. Germline CDR1 SEHNR, CDR2 FQNEAQ (reference sequence). The CDR3 is 11 amino acids. CDR3 DNA sequence: TGTGCCAGCAGCGCCCTCGAGATTGCTCACTTC. It yields the protein CASSALEIAHF.

The chain recombines TRBV6-6 with TRBJ1-6; D is perhaps TRBD1 (5 bases). The ends were cut back, 2 bases at V and 14 bases at J, with 19 bases in the middle. The CDR3 has 15 residues. Germline V CDR1 and CDR2: MNHNY, SVGAGI (reference sequence). DNA for the CDR3: TGTGCCAGCAGTTACCCCGGGACTCCTGCTGTATCCCTCCACTTT. This sequence encodes CASSYPGTPAVSLHF.

V and J are TRBV7-3 and TRBJ2-2, with a weak D call TRBD2 (6 bases). The CDR3 contains 14 residues. The V gene lost 2 bases and the J gene lost 5 bases, with 9 bases spanning the gap. CDR1 SGHTA and CDR2 FQGTGA come from the germline V gene. The CDR3 region has the DNA TGTGCCAGCAGCTTAGGAGGGAGGACCGGGGAGCTGTTTTTT. This encodes CASSLGGRTGELFF.

This clone was detected only once. V is TRBV5-8 and J is TRBJ1-5, with 9 bases aligning to TRBD1. The V gene end was trimmed by 2 bases and the J gene end by 0 bases; junction bases not matched to a gene: 12. The germline V gene has CDR1 SGHTS and CDR2 YDEGEE. This CDR3 contains 19 residues. CDR3 nucleotide sequence: TGTGCCAGCAGCTTTCACAGGGGGCGAAAAGTTAATAGCAATCAGCCCCAGCATTTT. Translation: CASSFHRGRKVNSNQPQHF.

The chain recombines TRBV7-3 with TRBJ2-7; possibly TRBD2 for D (6 bases). There are 13 residues in the CDR3. The V and J ends lost 3 bases and 3 bases respectively, with 9 bases between them. Germline values: CDR1 SGHTA, CDR2 FQGTGA. The CDR3 loop reads CASSFNSGYEQYF. In DNA form, the CDR3 reads TGTGCCAGCAGCTTTAATAGCGGCTACGAGCAGTACTTC.

This clone has a single count. This chain connects TRBV6-1 to TRBJ2-1; D remains ambiguous. Germline V CDR1 and CDR2: MNHNS, SASEGT. V was trimmed by 6 bases and J by 6 bases, leaving 9 bases between them. The CDR3 has 12 residues. CDR3 nucleotides: TGTGCCAGCAGGCAGGATCGCAATGAGCAGTTCTTC. Translation: CASRQDRNEQFF.

The V and J genes are TRBV6-1 and TRBJ2-3; 7 nucleotides match TRBD1. Germline V lookup: CDR1 MNHNS, CDR2 SASEGT. The CDR3 runs 15 residues. V trimming: 5 bases; J trimming: 3 bases; junction bases outside the gene matches: 8. The DNA for the CDR3 is TGTGCCAGCAGTACGCGGACAGGTGGTACAGATACGCAGTATTTT. It is translated as CASSTRTGGTDTQYF.

The chain carries TRBV19 and TRBJ2-6; TRBD1 is a possible D gene (5 bases). The germline gives CDR1 LNHDA, CDR2 SQIVND (reference sequence). V was cut by 4 bases and J by 0 bases, with 16 bases left in between. This CDR3 has 18 amino acids. The CDR3 loop reads CASSKQTVGLSGANVLTF. CDR3 sequence (DNA): TGTGCCAGTAGTAAACAGACAGTAGGGCTCTCTGGGGCCAACGTCCTGACTTTC.

V usage is TRBV28 and J usage is TRBJ2-7; 7 bases agree with TRBD1. The CDR3 runs to 14 residues. Losses at the gene ends were 3 bases for V and 4 bases for J; bases not matched to a gene: 6. Germline V gene sequence: CDR1 MDHEN, CDR2 SYDVKM. The CDR3 loop is CASSFPGTDYEQYF. In nucleotides, the CDR3 is TGTGCCAGCAGTTTCCCCGGGACAGATTACGAGCAGTACTTC.

This chain joins TRBV28 and TRBJ1-2; 7 positions agree with TRBD1. CDR1 is MDHEN, CDR2 SYDVKM, per germline. The CDR3 loop spans 14 amino acids. V lost 3 bases and J lost 7; bases outside the gene matches: 8. The chain's CDR3 is CASSLGQGVGGYTF. CDR3 coding DNA: TGTGCCAGCAGTTTGGGGCAGGGGGTAGGTGGCTACACCTTC.

V gene TRBV28 combines with J gene TRBJ2-5; D might be TRBD1 (6 bases). The CDR3 has 14 residues. Germline-derived CDR1 and CDR2 are MDHEN and SYDVKM. Trimming shortened V by 3 bases and J by 4 bases, and 12 bases separated the two germline ends. Written as DNA, the CDR3 is TGTGCCAGCAGTTTGGACAGAGTACCAGAGACCCAGTACTTC. This sequence encodes CASSLDRVPETQYF.

CDR3 DNA: TGCGCCAGCAGCTTGGGCGCTGTGATCACTGAAGCTTTCTTT. Translation gives CASSLGAVITEAFF. The rearrangement links TRBV5-1 to TRBJ1-1; no reliable D call. The CDR3 is 14 residues long. The V gene lost 0 bases and the J gene lost 4 bases, with 10 bases spanning the gap. From germline, CDR1 is SGHRS and CDR2 YFSETQ.

This rearrangement joins TRBV13 to TRBJ2-7, with TRBD2 identical over 15 bases. J was trimmed by 4 bases and V by 5 bases; bases with no gene match: 3. Germline V lookup: CDR1 PRHDT, CDR2 FYEKMQ (reference sequence). This CDR3 region has 15 residues. The CDR3 DNA reads TGTGCCAGCAGCCAGGGACTAGCGGGGGGTTACGAGCAGTACTTC. This codes for CASSQGLAGGYEQYF.